This TCR beta chain was observed in a study of T cells in Graves' hyperthyroidism and ophthalmopathy. General study findings and limits: Most thyroid clonotypes that were expanded above 0.001 also turned up in blood.

This clonotype was seen repeatedly, ten times or more. The antigen is unknown. V was clipped by 3 bases and J by 6 bases; unmatched bases: 8. The CDR3 has 16 amino acids. Germline-derived CDR1 and CDR2 are SGHVS and FQNEAQ. Those patients with uncontrolled infection, other autoimmune disease, pregnancy or lactation were excluded. Clinical symptoms, serum thyroxine, TRAb, thyroid ultrasound and orbital computed tomography established diagnosis. PBMCs stemmed from 10 ml fresh peripheral blood. Authors of the study amplified TCR beta CDR3 regions from RNA transcripts. First-round RT-PCR with HTBI primers amplified the TCR CDR3 region. TCRdb re-analysed the multiplex PCR reads in MiXCR, keeping a single row per CDR3 protein. The sample holds some 760,000 distinct CDR3 sequences, around 15% seen once.

The chain uses TRBV7-8 and TRBJ1-4, with 9 bases identical to TRBD1. The clonotype comes from a woman between 18 and 29 years old with Graves' hyperthyroidism. What was sequenced was blood. In nucleotides, the CDR3 is TGTGCCAGCAGCTTGGGGACAGGGCTTAAGCATGAAAAACTGTTTTTT. Encoded protein: CASSLGTGLKHEKLFF.